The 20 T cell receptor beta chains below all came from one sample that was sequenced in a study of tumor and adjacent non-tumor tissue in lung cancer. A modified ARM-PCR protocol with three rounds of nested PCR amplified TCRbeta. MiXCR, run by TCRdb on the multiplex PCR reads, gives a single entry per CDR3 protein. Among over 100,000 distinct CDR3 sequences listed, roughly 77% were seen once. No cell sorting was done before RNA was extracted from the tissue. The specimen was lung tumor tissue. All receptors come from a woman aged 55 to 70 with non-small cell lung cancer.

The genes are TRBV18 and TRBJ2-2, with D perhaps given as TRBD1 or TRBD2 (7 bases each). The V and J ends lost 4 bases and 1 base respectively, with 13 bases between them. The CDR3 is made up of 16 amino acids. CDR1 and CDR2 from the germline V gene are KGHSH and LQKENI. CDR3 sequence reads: CASSLSGTVNTGELFF. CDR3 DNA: TGTGCCAGCTCACTAAGCGGGACAGTGAACACCGGGGAGCTGTTTTTT.

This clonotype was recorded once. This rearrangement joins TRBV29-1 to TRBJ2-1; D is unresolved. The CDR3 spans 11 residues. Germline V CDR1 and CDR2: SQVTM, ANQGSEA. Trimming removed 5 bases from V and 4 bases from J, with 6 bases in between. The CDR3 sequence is CSVPIYNEQFF. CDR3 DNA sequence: TGCAGCGTTCCTATTTACAATGAGCAGTTCTTC.

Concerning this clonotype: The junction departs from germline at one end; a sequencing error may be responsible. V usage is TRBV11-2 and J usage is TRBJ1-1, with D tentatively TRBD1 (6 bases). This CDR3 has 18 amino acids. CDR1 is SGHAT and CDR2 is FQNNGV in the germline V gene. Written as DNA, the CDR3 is TGTGCCAGCAGCTCCCGAGGCGGGGGCGCACAAACGAACACTGTAGCTTTCTTT. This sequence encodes CASSSRGGGAQTNTVAFF.

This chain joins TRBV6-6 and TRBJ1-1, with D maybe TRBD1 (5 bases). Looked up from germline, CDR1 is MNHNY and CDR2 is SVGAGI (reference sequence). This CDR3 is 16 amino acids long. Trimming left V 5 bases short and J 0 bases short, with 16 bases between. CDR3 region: CASSPSVGALNTEAFF. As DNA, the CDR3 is TGTGCCAGCAGTCCCTCCGTAGGGGCCTTGAACACTGAAGCTTTCTTT.

The CDR3 nucleotides read TGCAGTGTTTTAAACACATTCTCCTACGAGCAGTACTTC. This codes for CSVLNTFSYEQYF. J is TRBJ2-7 and V is TRBV29-1; D uncertain. The CDR3 is 13 amino acids. The germline CDR1 and CDR2 sequences are SQVTM and ANQGSEA.

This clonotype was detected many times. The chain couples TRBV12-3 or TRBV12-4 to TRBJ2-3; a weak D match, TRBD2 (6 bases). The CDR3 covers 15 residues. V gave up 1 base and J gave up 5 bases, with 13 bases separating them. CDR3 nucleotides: TGTGCCAGCAGTTTAGAGGGTTCGGGGGTAGATACGCAGTATTTT. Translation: CASSLEGSGVDTQYF.

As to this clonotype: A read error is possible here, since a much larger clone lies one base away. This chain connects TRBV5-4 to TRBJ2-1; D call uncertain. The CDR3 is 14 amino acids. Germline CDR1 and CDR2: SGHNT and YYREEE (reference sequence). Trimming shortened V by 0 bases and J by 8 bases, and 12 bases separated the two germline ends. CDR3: CASSLEIGCDEQFF. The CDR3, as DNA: TGTGCCAGCAGCTTGGAAATAGGATGCGATGAGCAGTTCTTC.

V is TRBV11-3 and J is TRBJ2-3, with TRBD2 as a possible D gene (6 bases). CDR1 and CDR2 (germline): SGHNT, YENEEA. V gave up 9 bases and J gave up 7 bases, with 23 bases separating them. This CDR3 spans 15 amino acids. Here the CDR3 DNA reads TGTGCCAGTGGCCCCGCGTGGCAGGGAGGTCATACGCAGTATTTT. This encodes CASGPAWQGGHTQYF. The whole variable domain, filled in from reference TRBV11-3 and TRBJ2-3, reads EAGVVQSPRYKIIEKKQPVAFWCNPISGHNTLYWYLQNLGQGPELLIRYENEEAVDDSQLPKDRFSAERLKGVDSTLKIQPAELGDSAVYLCASGPAWQGGHTQYFGPGTRLTVL.

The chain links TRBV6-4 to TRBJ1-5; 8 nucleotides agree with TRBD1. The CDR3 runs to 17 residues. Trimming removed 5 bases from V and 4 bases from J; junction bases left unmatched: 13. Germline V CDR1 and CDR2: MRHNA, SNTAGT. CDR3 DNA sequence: TGTGCCAGCAGTCTCAGGGGGCTGGTCCTCACAAATCAGCCCCAGCATTTT. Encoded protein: CASSLRGLVLTNQPQHF.

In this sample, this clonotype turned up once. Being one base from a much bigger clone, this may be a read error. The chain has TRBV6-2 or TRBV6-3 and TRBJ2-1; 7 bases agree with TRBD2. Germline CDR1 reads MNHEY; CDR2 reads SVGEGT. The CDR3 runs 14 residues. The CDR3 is CDSSPRTRGNEQFF. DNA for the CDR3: TGTGACAGCAGTCCCCGGACTAGGGGTAATGAGCAGTTCTTC.

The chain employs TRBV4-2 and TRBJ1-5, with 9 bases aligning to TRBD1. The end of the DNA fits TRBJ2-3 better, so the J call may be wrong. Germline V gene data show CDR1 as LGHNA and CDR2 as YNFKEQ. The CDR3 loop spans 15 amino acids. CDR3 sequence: CVTSQEGTGNQPQYF. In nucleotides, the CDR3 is TGTGTCACCAGCCAAGAGGGGACAGGGAATCAGCCCCAGTATTTT.

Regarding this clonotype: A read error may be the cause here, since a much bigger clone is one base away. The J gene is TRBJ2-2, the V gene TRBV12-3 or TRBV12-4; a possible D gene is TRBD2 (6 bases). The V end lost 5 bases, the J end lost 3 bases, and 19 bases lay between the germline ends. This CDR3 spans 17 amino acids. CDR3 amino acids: CASSTDCGNQDTGELFF. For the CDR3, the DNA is TGTGCCAGCAGTACCGACTGCGGGAATCAGGACACCGGGGAGCTGTTTTTT.

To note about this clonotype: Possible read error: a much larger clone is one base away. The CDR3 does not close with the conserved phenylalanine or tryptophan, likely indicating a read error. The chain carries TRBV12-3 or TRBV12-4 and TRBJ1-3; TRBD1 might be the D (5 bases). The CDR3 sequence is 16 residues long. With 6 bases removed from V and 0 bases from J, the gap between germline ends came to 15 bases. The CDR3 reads CASRPGTASSGNTIYV. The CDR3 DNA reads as TGTGCCAGCAGGCCCGGGACGGCGAGCTCTGGAAACACCATATATGTT.

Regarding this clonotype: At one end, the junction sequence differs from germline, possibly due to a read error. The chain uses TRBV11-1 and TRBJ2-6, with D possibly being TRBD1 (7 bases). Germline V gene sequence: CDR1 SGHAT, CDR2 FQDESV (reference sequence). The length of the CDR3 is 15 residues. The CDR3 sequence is CASSPFRRGANVPTF. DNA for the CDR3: TGTGCCAGTAGCCCCTTCCGCAGGGGGGCCAACGTCCCGACTTTC.

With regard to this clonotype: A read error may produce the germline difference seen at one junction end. This chain's CDR3 is CVSSLGPVTRNTIYF. The CDR3 bases are TGTGTCAGCAGTTTAGGTCCCGTGACTAGGAACACCATATATTTT. This chain connects TRBV12-3 or TRBV12-4 to TRBJ1-3; D remains ambiguous. The CDR3 sequence is 15 residues long.

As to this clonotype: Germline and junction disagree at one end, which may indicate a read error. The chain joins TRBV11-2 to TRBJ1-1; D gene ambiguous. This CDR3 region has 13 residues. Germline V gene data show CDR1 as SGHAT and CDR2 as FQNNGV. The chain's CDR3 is CASVKTVTTDAFF. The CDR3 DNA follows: TGTGCCAGTGTTAAAACAGTGACCACTGATGCTTTCTTT.

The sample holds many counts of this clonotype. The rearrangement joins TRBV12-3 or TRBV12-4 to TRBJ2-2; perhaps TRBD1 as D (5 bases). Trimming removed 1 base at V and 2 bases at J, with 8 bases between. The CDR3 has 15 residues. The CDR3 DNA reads TGTGCCAGCAGTTTAGGGACAACCAACACCGGGGAGCTGTTTTTT. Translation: CASSLGTTNTGELFF.

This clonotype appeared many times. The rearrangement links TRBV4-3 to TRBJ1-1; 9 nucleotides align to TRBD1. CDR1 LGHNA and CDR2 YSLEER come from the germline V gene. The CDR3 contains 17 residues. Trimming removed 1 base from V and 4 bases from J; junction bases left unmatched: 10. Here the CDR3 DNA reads TGCGCCAGCAGCCAAGCATGGACAGGGGTAGGGGGCACTGAAGCTTTCTTT. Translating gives CASSQAWTGVGGTEAFF.

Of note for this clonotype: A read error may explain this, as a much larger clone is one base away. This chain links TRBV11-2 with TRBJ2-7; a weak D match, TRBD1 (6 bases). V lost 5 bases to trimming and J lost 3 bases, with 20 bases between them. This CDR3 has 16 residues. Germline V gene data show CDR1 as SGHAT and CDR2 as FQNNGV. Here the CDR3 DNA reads TGTGCCAGCAGCCCCCTCGGTTGGCAGGGGTACTACGAGCAGTACTTC. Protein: CASSPLGWQGYYEQYF.

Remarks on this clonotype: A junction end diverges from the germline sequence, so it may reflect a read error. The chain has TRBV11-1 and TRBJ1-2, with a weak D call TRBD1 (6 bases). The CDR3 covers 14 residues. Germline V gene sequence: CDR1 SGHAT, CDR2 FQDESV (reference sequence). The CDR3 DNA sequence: TGTGCCAACAGCTCACAGGGCCCGTTCTATGGCTACACTTTC. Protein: CANSSQGPFYGYTF.